This TCR beta chain emerged from a study of T cells after posttransplantation cyclophosphamide. J was trimmed by 4 bases and V by 6 bases; bases with no gene match: 10. This CDR3 has 15 residues. Germline loops: CDR1 MNHEY, CDR2 SVGAGI. On the day of bone marrow donation, the related graft donor provided peripheral blood. Only in-frame clones appear in the TCRdb table, and some are missing; sequencing was by immunoSEQ multiplex PCR. The data contain about 47,000 clones, around 91% of them singletons. Regarding the study as a whole: Later post-transplant blood repertoires were often dominated by donor CD8+ memory clones. Blood and skin or GI T cell repertoires showed limited TRB overlap. Recipient CMV seropositivity and CMV reactivation strongly tracked TRB clonality.

This clone was seen just once. Its antigen remains unknown. The sample consisted of PBMCs. The J gene is TRBJ1-2, the V gene TRBV6-5; TRBD1 agrees at 8 bases. This TCR was recovered from a woman between 50 and 59 years old in good health and a related stem cell transplant donor. The CDR3 sequence is CASSRDPGGSYGYTF. CDR3 nucleotides: TGTGCCAGCAGCCGGGATCCAGGGGGCAGCTATGGCTACACCTTC.